This entry lists 32 T cell receptor beta chains sequenced from one sample in a study of blood T cell repertoires in COVID-19 (dated by TCRdb to 2018 to 2020). The library was prepared using the immunoSEQ multiplex PCR assay. As stored in TCRdb, this immuneACCESS dataset retains in-frame rearrangements with V and J assigned. A fraction of the clones does not appear; measured against another copy, unresolved V genes explain less than half of the discrepancy, and the remainder lacks a known reason. Here the sample has about 300,000 clones; just under 90% occur a single time. Jointly, the top ten make up approximately 2.9% of the sample. Material: PBMCs or T cells enriched from blood (not recorded which). The receptor set was obtained from a woman between 50 and 59 years old who had been exposed to COVID-19.

This clone was observed once. CDR3 protein: CASSDLLRQGEYEQYF. The DNA for the CDR3 is TGTGCCAGCAGTGACCTCCTGAGACAGGGGGAATACGAGCAGTACTTC. The V call is TRBV2, the J call TRBJ2-7; the match to TRBD1 covers 9 bases. V shed 3 bases, J shed 4 bases, and the junction held 10 bases outside the gene matches. Germline loops: CDR1 SNHLY, CDR2 FYNNEI. The length of the CDR3 is 16 residues. Together with reference TRBV2 and TRBJ2-7, the CDR3 gives the full variable domain: EPEVTQTPSHQVTQMGQEVILRCVPISNHLYFYWYRQILGQKVEFLVSFYNNEISEKSEIFDDQFSVERPDGSNFTLKIRSTKLEDSAMYFCASSDLLRQGEYEQYFGPGTRLTVT.

The gene calls are TRBV28 and TRBJ2-7; 8 bases map to TRBD2. The V gene end was trimmed by 3 bases and the J gene end by 4 bases; junction bases not matched to a gene: 2. The germline gives CDR1 MDHEN, CDR2 SYDVKM. The CDR3 totals 13 residues. The CDR3 loop reads CASSFRGGYEQYF. CDR3 in DNA: TGTGCCAGCAGTTTCCGGGGGGGGTACGAGCAGTACTTC. Together with reference TRBV28 and TRBJ2-7, the CDR3 gives the full variable domain: DVKVTQSSRYLVKRTGEKVFLECVQDMDHENMFWYRQDPGLGLRLIYFSYDVKMKEKGDIPEGYSVSREKKERFSLILESASTNQTSMYLCASSFRGGYEQYFGPGTRLTVT.

V usage is TRBV5-1 and J usage is TRBJ1-2, with D possibly being TRBD1 (6 bases). Germline V gene lookup returns CDR1 SGHRS and CDR2 YFSETQ. The CDR3 covers 16 residues. V was trimmed by 3 bases and J by 5 bases, leaving 20 bases between them. The CDR3 nucleotides read TGCGCCAGCAGCTCAACGGCAGGATCCCAGGGGTATGGCTACACCTTC. The encoded protein is CASSSTAGSQGYGYTF.

The chain couples TRBV29-1 to TRBJ1-4, with 8 bases aligning to TRBD1. The V segment lost 6 bases and the J segment 3 bases; nucleotides outside the gene matches: 6. This CDR3 spans 14 amino acids. Germline V CDR1 and CDR2: SQVTM, ANQGSEA. CDR3 region: CSVRGQGPNEKLFF. The CDR3 DNA reads as TGCAGCGTCCGCGGACAGGGCCCTAATGAAAAACTGTTTTTT.

The rearrangement joins TRBV5-1 to TRBJ2-2; 13 bases align to TRBD2. Looked up from germline, CDR1 is SGHRS and CDR2 is YFSETQ. V trimming: 4 bases; J trimming: 7 bases; junction bases outside the gene matches: 10. The CDR3 is 17 residues long. In DNA, the CDR3 is TGCGCCAGCAGCCCCGGACTAGCGGGGGTTGTTAGCGGGGAGCTGTTTTTT. Translation gives CASSPGLAGVVSGELFF.

The J gene is TRBJ1-2, the V gene TRBV10-3; no definite D call. With 6 bases removed from V and 1 base from J, the gap between germline ends came to 6 bases. Germline lookup yields CDR1 ENHRY and CDR2 SYGVKD. The CDR3 totals 12 residues. The CDR3 reads CAISADNYGYTF. CDR3 in DNA: TGTGCCATCAGCGCAGATAACTATGGCTACACCTTC.

The V gene is TRBV6-5, the J gene TRBJ2-5; 13 bases fit TRBD2. Losses at the gene ends were 5 bases for V and 5 bases for J; bases not matched to a gene: 5. The CDR3 is 15 amino acids. Germline loops: CDR1 MNHEY, CDR2 SVGAGI. The CDR3 region is CASSTGTSGVETQYF. DNA of the CDR3: TGTGCCAGCAGTACCGGGACTAGCGGGGTGGAGACCCAGTACTTC.

A remark on this clone: Other nucleotide sequences in the sample specify the same CDR3. The chain is built from TRBV19 and TRBJ1-2; 8 bases are a match to TRBD1. J lost 2 bases, V lost 3 bases, and 2 bases had no gene match. The CDR3 sequence is 14 residues long. Germline CDR1 reads LNHDA; CDR2 reads SQIVND (reference sequence). Here the CDR3 DNA reads TGTGCCAGTAGTATTAGACAGGGGAACTATGGCTACACCTTC. Residues: CASSIRQGNYGYTF.

This clone was seen a single time. The chain recombines TRBV19 with TRBJ2-5; D perhaps matches TRBD2 (7 bases). This CDR3 has 13 amino acids. From germline, CDR1 is LNHDA and CDR2 SQIVND (reference sequence). Deletions cut 9 bases from V and 4 bases from J, with 15 bases between. CDR3 loop: CASTRRGGETQYF. The CDR3 DNA sequence: TGTGCCAGCACACGTAGGGGGGGAGAGACCCAGTACTTC. Drawing the rest from reference TRBV19 and TRBJ2-5, the complete variable domain is DGGITQSPKYLFRKEGQNVTLSCEQNLNHDAMYWYRQDPGQGLRLIYYSQIVNDFQKGDIAEGYSVSREKKESFPLTVTSAQKNPTAFYLCASTRRGGETQYFGPGTRLLVL.

The chain employs TRBV28 and TRBJ1-4; D is uncertain. Per the germline V gene, CDR1 is MDHEN and CDR2 is SYDVKM. V was shortened by 3 bases and J by 1 base, with 6 bases between the two germline ends. This CDR3 is built from 14 residues. The CDR3 is CASSFLGTNEKLFF. CDR3 DNA: TGTGCCAGCAGTTTTCTAGGAACTAATGAAAAACTGTTTTTT. The full variable domain, completed using reference TRBV28 and TRBJ1-4, is DVKVTQSSRYLVKRTGEKVFLECVQDMDHENMFWYRQDPGLGLRLIYFSYDVKMKEKGDIPEGYSVSREKKERFSLILESASTNQTSMYLCASSFLGTNEKLFFGSGTQLSVL.

The rearrangement uses TRBV5-4 and TRBJ1-2; D not resolved. The CDR3 sequence is 15 residues long. CDR1 SGHNT and CDR2 YYREEE come from the germline V gene (reference sequence). Trimming stripped 0 bases from V and 4 bases from J, with 13 bases between. In DNA, the CDR3 is TGTGCCAGCAGCTTGGGGTCGTCAGTTGTCTATGGCTACACCTTC. It specifies CASSLGSSVVYGYTF.

V gene TRBV7-2 combines with J gene TRBJ1-6; possible D gene TRBD1, 5 bases. Germline assignment: CDR1 SGHTA and CDR2 FQGNSA. V was clipped by 4 bases and J by 12 bases, with 28 bases between them. The CDR3 has 18 amino acids. Here the CDR3 reads CASSSRRSGTELGGPLHF. The CDR3 DNA reads TGTGCCAGCAGCTCTCGGCGTAGCGGGACGGAACTGGGGGGACCCCTCCACTTT. Full variable domain (rest looked up from reference TRBV7-2 and TRBJ1-6): GAGVSQSPSNKVTEKGKDVELRCDPISGHTALYWYRQSLGQGLEFLIYFQGNSAPDKSGLPSDRFSAERTGGSVSTLTIQRTQQEDSAVYLCASSSRRSGTELGGPLHFGNGTRLTVT.

The V call is TRBV5-1, the J call TRBJ1-4; 9 nucleotides align to TRBD1. This CDR3 comprises 16 residues. V was clipped by 3 bases and J by 8 bases; unmatched bases: 11. The V gene's germline CDR1 is SGHRS and CDR2 YFSETQ. The CDR3 sequence is CASSSGHTGGPEKLFF. The CDR3 region has the DNA TGCGCCAGCAGCTCGGGCCATACAGGGGGCCCAGAAAAACTGTTTTTT.

This clone was counted a single time. V usage is TRBV7-9 and J usage is TRBJ1-5; the D gene is possibly TRBD1 (6 bases). Germline CDR1 and CDR2: SEHNR and FQNEAQ (reference sequence). The CDR3 runs 16 residues. Trimming removed 8 bases at V and 4 bases at J, with 21 bases between. The CDR3 is CASSNSGGAQNQPQHF. CDR3 DNA: TGTGCCAGCTCCAACTCGGGGGGGGCTCAAAATCAGCCCCAGCATTTT. Supplemented by reference TRBV7-9 and TRBJ1-5, the full variable domain reads DTGVSQNPRHKITKRGQNVTFRCDPISEHNRLYWYRQTLGQGPEFLTYFQNEAQLEKSRLLSDRFSAERPKGSFSTLEIQRTEQGDSAMYLCASSNSGGAQNQPQHFGDGTRLSIL.

The CDR3 nucleotides are TGTGCCAGCAGCACGGGGACTAGTGATTCCCACGAGACCCAGTACTTC. Amino acids: CASSTGTSDSHETQYF. V usage is TRBV5-6 and J usage is TRBJ2-5; 8 bases are shared with TRBD2. The CDR3 has 16 amino acids. J lost 5 bases, V lost 4 bases, and 13 bases had no gene match. Germline V gene sequence: CDR1 SGHDT, CDR2 YYEEEE.

The CDR3 loop is CAWSRDRVNSPLHF. The CDR3 coding sequence is TGTGCCTGGTCCAGGGACAGGGTGAATTCACCCCTCCACTTT. V usage is TRBV30 and J usage is TRBJ1-6; 9 bases align to TRBD1. The CDR3 runs 14 residues. The germline V gene has CDR1 GTSNPN and CDR2 SVGIG (reference sequence). The trim removed 5 bases at V and 7 bases at J, leaving 6 bases unmatched.

CDR3 coding DNA: TGTGCCAGCTCACCATACGGGGGCACTGAAGCTTTCTTT. This gives the protein CASSPYGGTEAFF. The chain has TRBV18 and TRBJ1-1, with D possibly being TRBD1 (5 bases). The germline gives CDR1 KGHSH, CDR2 LQKENI. CDR3 length equals 13 residues. V was trimmed by 2 bases and J by 4 bases, leaving 8 bases between them.

In this sample, this clone turned up once. This chain connects TRBV6-1 to TRBJ1-1, with D tentatively TRBD1 (6 bases). Germline-derived CDR1 and CDR2 are MNHNS and SASEGT. V was shortened by 0 bases and J by 5 bases, with 10 bases between the two germline ends. The CDR3 contains 14 residues. CDR3 amino acids: CASSEAGAGTEAFF. CDR3 nucleotides: TGTGCCAGCAGTGAAGCGGGGGCAGGGACTGAAGCTTTCTTT.

This clone was recorded once. The chain carries TRBV6-1 and TRBJ1-4, with D unclear. The CDR3 covers 17 residues. Germline V gene lookup returns CDR1 MNHNS and CDR2 SASEGT. Trimming left V 2 bases short and J 11 bases short, with 24 bases between. As DNA, the CDR3 is TGTGCCAGCAGTGAACCCGCGGTTTACACCCAACTGGAGAAACTGTTTTTT. Translation: CASSEPAVYTQLEKLFF.

The V gene is TRBV15, the J gene TRBJ2-7; 9 bases are shared with TRBD1. CDR3 length: 12 residues. V shed 9 bases, J shed 6 bases, and the junction held 6 bases outside the gene matches. CDR1 and CDR2 from the germline V gene are LNHNV and YYDKDF (reference sequence). CDR3 loop: CATSGQGSEQYF. For the CDR3, the DNA is TGTGCCACGTCGGGACAGGGCTCCGAGCAGTACTTC.

This sequence joins TRBV6-5 and TRBJ1-5; D not certain. The CDR3 loop spans 15 amino acids. Germline V gene sequence: CDR1 MNHEY, CDR2 SVGAGI. The germline V and J ends were trimmed by 0 bases and 3 bases, with 9 bases remaining between them. The CDR3, as DNA: TGTGCCAGCAGTTACTCAGCGGGGAACAATCAGCCCCAGCATTTT. Translated, it gives CASSYSAGNNQPQHF.

V is TRBV19 and J is TRBJ1-5, with a weak D call TRBD1 (6 bases). The CDR3 is 15 residues long. CDR1 and CDR2 from the germline V gene are LNHDA and SQIVND (reference sequence). V lost 5 bases, J lost 2 bases, and 13 bases lay in between. The CDR3, as DNA: TGTGCCAGTAGTTCGGGGGGCGCTGGCAATCAGCCCCAGCATTTT. It translates to CASSSGGAGNQPQHF.

This clone was seen a few times. In DNA, the CDR3 is TGTGCCAGCTCGAACTCCGGACTAGCGGTGTTGACTAGCACAGATACGCAGTATTTT. Amino acid sequence: CASSNSGLAVLTSTDTQYF. V and J are TRBV27 and TRBJ2-3; 10 nucleotides match TRBD2. The CDR3 sequence is 19 residues long. CDR1 and CDR2 from the germline V gene are MNHEY and SMNVEV (reference sequence). After removal of 8 bases from V and 0 bases from J, the junction contained 17 bases not matched to a gene.

The gene calls are TRBV5-5 and TRBJ2-1; 13 nucleotides agree with TRBD2. This CDR3 comprises 16 residues. The germline gives CDR1 SGHKS, CDR2 YYEKEE (reference sequence). V was pared by 0 bases and J by 5 bases, with 2 bases of the junction left unmatched. The CDR3 sequence is CASSLGLAGGNNEQFF. DNA for the CDR3: TGTGCCAGCAGCTTGGGACTAGCGGGGGGTAACAATGAGCAGTTCTTC.

The J gene is TRBJ1-1, the V gene TRBV29-1, with D possibly TRBD1 on 6 matching bases. This CDR3 region has 15 residues. V was trimmed by 4 bases and J by 3 bases, leaving 18 bases between them. Germline V gene sequence: CDR1 SQVTM, CDR2 ANQGSEA. The chain's CDR3 is CSVGGGSGRYTEAFF. The CDR3 DNA follows: TGCAGCGTTGGAGGGGGTTCTGGAAGGTACACTGAAGCTTTCTTT.

This clone turned up a few times. V usage is TRBV10-3 and J usage is TRBJ1-3, with TRBD1 as a possible D gene (5 bases). The CDR3 spans 15 residues. The germline CDR1 and CDR2 sequences are ENHRY and SYGVKD. Trimming removed 2 bases from V and 0 bases from J, with 8 bases in between. CDR3 coding DNA: TGTGCCATCAGTGAGACAGGCATCTCTGGAAACACCATATATTTT. Translated, it gives CAISETGISGNTIYF.

The chain's CDR3 is CASSFSGEETQYF. The CDR3 DNA follows: TGTGCCAGCAGCTTCAGCGGAGAAGAGACCCAGTACTTC. The rearrangement joins TRBV5-6 to TRBJ2-5, with a tentative D call TRBD2 (5 bases). Germline V gene lookup returns CDR1 SGHDT and CDR2 YYEEEE. V gave up 2 bases and J gave up 3 bases, with 8 bases separating them. The CDR3 sequence is 13 residues long. Drawing the rest from reference TRBV5-6 and TRBJ2-5, the complete variable domain is DAGVTQSPTHLIKTRGQQVTLRCSPKSGHDTVSWYQQALGQGPQFIFQYYEEEERQRGNFPDRFSGHQFPNYSSELNVNALLLGDSALYLCASSFSGEETQYFGPGTRLLVL.

In this sample, this clone turned up once. The chain couples TRBV3-1 (or the pseudogene TRBV3-2) to TRBJ1-4, with D tentatively TRBD1 (6 bases). The CDR3 has 15 amino acids. The germline CDR1 and CDR2 sequences are LGHDT and YNNKEL (reference sequence). Trimming removed 2 bases from V and 4 bases from J, with 11 bases in between. CDR3 region: CASSQQGLLNEKLFF. For the CDR3, the DNA is TGTGCCAGCAGCCAACAGGGGTTACTTAATGAAAAACTGTTTTTT.

The V call is TRBV10-3, the J call TRBJ1-5, with D possibly being TRBD1 (5 bases). The V and J ends lost 0 bases and 2 bases respectively, with 11 bases between them. Germline values: CDR1 ENHRY, CDR2 SYGVKD. The CDR3 totals 16 residues. This CDR3 reads CAISESQGMGNQPQHF. The CDR3, as DNA: TGTGCCATCAGTGAGTCGCAGGGTATGGGCAATCAGCCCCAGCATTTT.

Regarding this clone: At the DNA level, this CDR3 is encoded by other sequences in the same sample as well. The J gene is TRBJ2-7, the V gene TRBV19; 8 bases are shared with TRBD1. Germline CDR1 LNHDA, CDR2 SQIVND (reference sequence). The CDR3 spans 14 residues. Germline trimming cut 3 bases from V and 3 bases from J; bases unmatched to any gene: 4. CDR3 protein: CASSIGQGGYEQYF. CDR3 in DNA: TGTGCCAGTAGTATTGGACAGGGTGGCTACGAGCAGTACTTC.

On this clone itself: Other nucleotide sequences in the sample specify the same CDR3. The chain uses TRBV2 and TRBJ2-7; TRBD2 matches at 8 bases. V gave up 8 bases and J gave up 7 bases; unmatched junction bases: 19. Germline-derived CDR1 and CDR2 are SNHLY and FYNNEI. This CDR3 contains 16 residues. For the CDR3, the DNA is TGTGCCAGCCTTCCGGGTGGGCGGGGGGCCAGGCGGGAGCAGTACTTC. It yields the protein CASLPGGRGARREQYF.

The sample holds one count of this clone. The chain couples TRBV5-4 to TRBJ2-5, with 7 bases matching TRBD2. Germline CDR1 reads SGHNT; CDR2 reads YYREEE (reference sequence). The CDR3 length is 17 residues. V lost 4 bases to trimming and J lost 2 bases; unmatched junction nucleotides: 14. The CDR3 sequence: CASSPPGLGEMQETQYF. The CDR3, as DNA: TGTGCCAGCAGCCCCCCCGGACTAGGAGAGATGCAAGAGACCCAGTACTTC.